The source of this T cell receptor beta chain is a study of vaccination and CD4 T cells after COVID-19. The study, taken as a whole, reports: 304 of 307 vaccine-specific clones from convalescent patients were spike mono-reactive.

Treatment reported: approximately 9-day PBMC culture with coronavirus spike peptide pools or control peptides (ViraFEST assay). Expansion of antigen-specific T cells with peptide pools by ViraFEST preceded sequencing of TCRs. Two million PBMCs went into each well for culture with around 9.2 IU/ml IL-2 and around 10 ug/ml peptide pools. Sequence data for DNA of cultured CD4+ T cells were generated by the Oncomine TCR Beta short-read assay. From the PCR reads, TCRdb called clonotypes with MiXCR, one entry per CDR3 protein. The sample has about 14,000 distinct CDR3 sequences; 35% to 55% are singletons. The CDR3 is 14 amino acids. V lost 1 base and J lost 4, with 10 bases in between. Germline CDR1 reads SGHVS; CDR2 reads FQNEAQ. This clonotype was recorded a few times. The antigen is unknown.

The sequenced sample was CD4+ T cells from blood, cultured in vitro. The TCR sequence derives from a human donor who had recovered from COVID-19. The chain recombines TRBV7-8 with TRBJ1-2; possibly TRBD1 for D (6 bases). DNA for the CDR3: TGTGCCAGCAGCTTAGAGGGGGGTGGCTATGGCTACACCTTC. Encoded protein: CASSLEGGGYGYTF.